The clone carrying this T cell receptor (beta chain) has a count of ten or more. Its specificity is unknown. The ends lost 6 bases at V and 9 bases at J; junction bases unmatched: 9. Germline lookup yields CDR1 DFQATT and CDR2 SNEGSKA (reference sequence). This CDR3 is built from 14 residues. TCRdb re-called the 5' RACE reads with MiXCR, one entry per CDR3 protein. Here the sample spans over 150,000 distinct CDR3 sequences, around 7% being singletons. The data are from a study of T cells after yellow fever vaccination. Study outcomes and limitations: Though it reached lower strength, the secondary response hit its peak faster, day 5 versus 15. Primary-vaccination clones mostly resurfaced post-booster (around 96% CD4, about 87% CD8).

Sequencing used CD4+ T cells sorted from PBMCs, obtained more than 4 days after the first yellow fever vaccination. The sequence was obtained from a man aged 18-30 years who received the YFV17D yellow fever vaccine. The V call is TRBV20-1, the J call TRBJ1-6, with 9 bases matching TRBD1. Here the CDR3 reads CSAHDRGTGSPLHF. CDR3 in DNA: TGCAGTGCCCACGACAGGGGGACGGGTTCACCCCTCCACTTT.